This T cell receptor beta chain was profiled in a study of CD8+ T cells in alopecia areata. Isolated RNA was reverse transcribed into cDNA used as the sequencing template. Assay used: immunoSEQ multiplex PCR; TCRdb lists only in-frame clones, some missing. This repertoire shows 140,000 to 150,000 clones, roughly 64% found once; its top ten account for under 6.5%. The origin of this receptor is a human donor with alopecia areata. The specimen comprised CD4+ T cells sorted from blood, sampled at week 0.

The CDR3 loop reads CASSRTGGYGYTF. For the CDR3, the DNA is TGTGCCAGCAGCCGAACAGGGGGCTATGGCTACACCTTC. The J gene is TRBJ1-2, the V gene TRBV7-6, with 8 bases identical to TRBD1. CDR3 length: 13 residues. J lost 4 bases, V lost 5 bases, and 3 bases had no gene match. Germline CDR1 is SGHVS and CDR2 is FNYEAQ.